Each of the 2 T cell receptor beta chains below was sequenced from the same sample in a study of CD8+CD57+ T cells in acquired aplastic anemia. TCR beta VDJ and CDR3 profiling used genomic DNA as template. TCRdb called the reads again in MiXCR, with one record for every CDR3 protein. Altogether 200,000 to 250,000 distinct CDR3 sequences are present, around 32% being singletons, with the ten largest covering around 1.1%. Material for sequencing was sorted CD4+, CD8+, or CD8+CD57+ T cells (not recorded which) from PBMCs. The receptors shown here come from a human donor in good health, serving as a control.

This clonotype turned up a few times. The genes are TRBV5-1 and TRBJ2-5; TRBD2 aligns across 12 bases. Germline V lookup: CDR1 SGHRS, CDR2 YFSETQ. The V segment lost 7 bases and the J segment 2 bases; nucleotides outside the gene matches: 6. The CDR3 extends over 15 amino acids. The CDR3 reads CASQMTSGGQETQYF. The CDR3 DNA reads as TGCGCCAGCCAAATGACTAGCGGGGGTCAAGAGACCCAGTACTTC.

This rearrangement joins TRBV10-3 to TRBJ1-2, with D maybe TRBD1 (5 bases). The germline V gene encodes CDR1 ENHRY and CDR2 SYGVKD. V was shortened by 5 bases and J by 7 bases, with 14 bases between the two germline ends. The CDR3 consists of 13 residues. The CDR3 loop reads CAISKPGTLGYTF. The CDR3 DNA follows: TGTGCCATCAGTAAGCCGGGGACGCTTGGCTACACCTTC.